This TCR beta chain stems from a study of blood T cell repertoires in COVID-19. Study context: The samples span acute and convalescent COVID-19 from the United States, Italy and Spain. The cDNA or gDNA used as material had been derived from T cells, B-cell-depleted T cells, or PBMCs.

The CDR3 is made up of 16 amino acids. The germline V gene has CDR1 SGHTA and CDR2 FQGNSA. V shed 3 bases and J 4 bases; nucleotides not matched to a gene: 6. Researchers sorted participants into cohorts using their self-reported clinical history. In the authors' methods: The assay estimated nucleated cells by amplifying reference gene primers. TCRdb keeps only in-frame clones here, not all; method: immunoSEQ multiplex PCR. The V and J calls and the clone size are those of that table, but D and trimming were determined from the DNA. The table lists around 230,000 clones, approximately 88% of them singletons, with 2% to 2.5% in the top ten.

The chain carries TRBV7-2 and TRBJ1-2; 12 positions match TRBD1. Sequencing used PBMCs or T cells enriched from blood (not recorded which). The sequence was obtained from a woman between 40 and 55 years old with acute COVID-19. The CDR3 DNA is TGTGCCAGCAGCTTCGGGACAGGGGGCGCCGGCTATGGCTACACCTTC. It is translated as CASSFGTGGAGYGYTF.